A single sample gave rise to the 16 T cell receptor beta chains below, sequenced in a study of T-cell memory formation after mild COVID-19. MiXCR, applied by TCRdb to the 5' RACE reads, yields one record per CDR3 protein. Of about half a million distinct CDR3 sequences listed, 18% are singletons. Input material: PBMCs or a T cell subset sorted from them (not recorded which). The source of these receptors is an adult woman who had mild COVID-19 (a few samples of this study predate the infection). Cell type and time point are not known.

This clonotype was detected a few times. The chain joins TRBV3-1 to TRBJ1-1; weak D call: TRBD1 (5 bases). V shed 8 bases and J shed 4 bases, with 8 bases lying between them. This CDR3 comprises 11 residues. CDR1 and CDR2 (germline): LGHDT, YNNKEL (reference sequence). The CDR3 nucleotides read TGTGCCAGCTTAAGGGGCACTGAAGCTTTCTTT. Translation gives CASLRGTEAFF.

In this sample, this clonotype turned up a few times. Here the CDR3 reads CASSAKPPGTSGLNEQFF. DNA of the CDR3: TGTGCCAGCAGCGCCAAACCTCCCGGGACTAGCGGTTTAAATGAGCAGTTCTTC. The chain combines TRBV3-1 with TRBJ2-1; 11 nucleotides match TRBD2. V was clipped by 5 bases and J by 7 bases; unmatched bases: 16. The CDR3 runs to 18 residues. The germline gives CDR1 LGHDT, CDR2 YNNKEL (reference sequence).

In this sample, this clonotype turned up a few times. The CDR3 protein is CASSLEWRAGENEQFF. The CDR3 nucleotides read TGTGCCAGCAGTTTAGAATGGCGAGCGGGAGAAAATGAGCAGTTCTTC. The rearrangement uses TRBV12-3 or TRBV12-4 and TRBJ2-1, with TRBD2 matching over 8 bases. The CDR3 length is 16 residues. V was pared by 1 base and J by 7 bases, with 9 bases of the junction left unmatched.

In this sample, this clonotype turned up a few times. This sequence joins TRBV4-3 and TRBJ1-4; possibly TRBD1 for D (5 bases). Germline CDR1 LGHNA, CDR2 YSLEER. The CDR3 loop spans 14 amino acids. V lost 1 base and J lost 7, with 10 bases in between. The CDR3 loop reads CASSQGGSGEKLFF. The CDR3 coding sequence is TGCGCCAGCAGCCAAGGGGGGAGTGGTGAAAAACTGTTTTTT.

This clonotype was counted many times. The V gene is TRBV24-1, the J gene TRBJ2-2, with 10 bases that match TRBD2. Germline-derived CDR1 and CDR2 are KGHDR and SFDVKD. V lost 1 base and J lost 5; bases outside the gene matches: 3. The CDR3 is 16 residues long. The CDR3 nucleotides are TGTGCCACCAGTGATTTAGCGGGAGGGCCAACCGGGGAGCTGTTTTTT. Protein: CATSDLAGGPTGELFF.

In its sample, this clonotype was seen a few times. The J gene is TRBJ2-7, the V gene TRBV5-1, with 8 bases aligning to TRBD2. Germline trimming cut 5 bases from V and 4 bases from J; bases unmatched to any gene: 8. The CDR3 extends over 14 amino acids. Germline V lookup: CDR1 SGHRS, CDR2 YFSETQ. CDR3 sequence (DNA): TGCGCCAGCAGACCGGGGGGGCGGTTTTACGAGCAGTACTTC. It is translated as CASRPGGRFYEQYF.

This clonotype occurred a few times. The V call is TRBV7-9, the J call TRBJ2-5; either TRBD1 or TRBD2 may supply D (5 bases each). CDR3 length: 13 residues. The V gene's germline CDR1 is SEHNR and CDR2 FQNEAQ (reference sequence). V dropped 1 base and J dropped 5 bases, with 8 bases sitting between them. DNA of the CDR3: TGTGCCAGCAGCTTAGTTGGGACGGAGACCCAGTACTTC. This gives the protein CASSLVGTETQYF.

J is TRBJ1-2 and V is TRBV6-5; D possibly corresponds to TRBD1 (5 bases). The V gene lost 2 bases and the J gene lost 3 bases, with 16 bases spanning the gap. This CDR3 is built from 16 residues. The V gene's germline CDR1 is MNHEY and CDR2 SVGAGI. The CDR3 spells CASSYLWGSADYGYTF. The CDR3 nucleotides are TGTGCCAGCAGTTACCTGTGGGGGTCCGCCGACTATGGCTACACCTTC.

There are a few counts of this clonotype. The J gene is TRBJ2-1, the V gene TRBV6-5, with D perhaps matching TRBD1 (5 bases). The CDR3 loop spans 14 amino acids. The V gene lost 2 bases and the J gene lost 9 bases, with 14 bases spanning the gap. Germline CDR1 reads MNHEY; CDR2 reads SVGAGI. The CDR3 here is CASSYLPGYGEQFF. The CDR3, as DNA: TGTGCCAGCAGTTACCTCCCAGGGTATGGTGAGCAGTTCTTC.

The V and J genes are TRBV15 and TRBJ1-5, with D maybe TRBD1 (6 bases). Germline V lookup: CDR1 LNHNV, CDR2 YYDKDF (reference sequence). V was cut by 5 bases and J by 11 bases, with 19 bases left in between. The CDR3 consists of 14 residues. The CDR3 DNA is TGTGCCACCAGCCCCCGGGACACGGCCCGGTCCCAGCATTTT. It yields the protein CATSPRDTARSQHF.

The CDR3 sequence is CASSESPVAASYNEQFF. CDR3 nucleotides: TGTGCCAGCAGTGAATCTCCAGTAGCGGCCTCCTACAATGAGCAGTTCTTC. The chain has TRBV25-1 and TRBJ2-1; D may be TRBD2 (6 bases). Germline CDR1 is MGHDK and CDR2 is SYGVNS. The CDR3 is 17 residues long. V was cut by 1 base and J by 0 bases, with 13 bases left in between. The variable domain in full, with the rest retrieved from reference TRBV25-1 and TRBJ2-1, is EADIYQTPRYLVIGTGKKITLECSQTMGHDKMYWYQQDPGMELHLIHYSYGVNSTEKGDLSSESTVSRIRTEHFPLTLESARPSHTSQYLCASSESPVAASYNEQFFGPGTRLTVL.

About this clonotype itself: The junction does not match germline at one end; this may be a read error. The CDR3 sequence: CASSIGGQAKF. CDR3 coding DNA: TGTGCCAGTAGTATAGGGGGACAGGCAAAGTTC. This chain joins TRBV19 and TRBJ2-5, with 8 bases identical to TRBD1. CDR3 length: 11 amino acids. Germline V gene sequence: CDR1 LNHDA, CDR2 SQIVND (reference sequence). The variable domain in full, completed from reference TRBV19 and TRBJ2-5, reads DGGITQSPKYLFRKEGQNVTLSCEQNLNHDAMYWYRQDPGQGLRLIYYSQIVNDFQKGDIAEGYSVSREKKESFPLTVTSAQKNPTAFYLCASSIGGQAKFGPGTRLLVL.

V gene TRBV20-1 combines with J gene TRBJ1-2; the D gene is possibly TRBD1 (6 bases). The CDR3 contains 17 residues. Per germline, CDR1 DFQATT and CDR2 SNEGSKA (reference sequence). Trimming stripped 0 bases from V and 0 bases from J, with 17 bases between. The CDR3 DNA reads TGCAGTGCTAGAGACCTCGGCGCGAGGGGGTCTAACTATGGCTACACCTTC. Its translation is CSARDLGARGSNYGYTF.

This clonotype has just a few counts. The genes are TRBV7-6 and TRBJ1-1; no firm D call. Trimming left V 4 bases short and J 4 bases short, with 10 bases between. CDR3 length: 13 residues. The V gene's germline CDR1 is SGHVS and CDR2 FNYEAQ. The CDR3 sequence: CASSSRTSTEAFF. In DNA, the CDR3 is TGTGCCAGCAGCTCCCGTACTAGCACTGAAGCTTTCTTT. Full variable domain (remainder filled in from reference TRBV7-6 and TRBJ1-1): GAGVSQSPRYKVTKRGQDVALRCDPISGHVSLYWYRQALGQGPEFLTYFNYEAQQDKSGLPNDRFSAERPEGSISTLTIQRTEQRDSAMYRCASSSRTSTEAFFGQGTRLTVV.

This clonotype was detected only a few times. V gene TRBV5-6 combines with J gene TRBJ1-1; D remains unclear. Germline V lookup: CDR1 SGHDT, CDR2 YYEEEE. The CDR3 totals 12 residues. The ends were cut back, 0 bases at V and 6 bases at J, with 6 bases in the middle. The CDR3 sequence: CASSLGIAEAFF. CDR3 coding DNA: TGTGCCAGCAGCTTGGGGATAGCTGAAGCTTTCTTT.

This chain joins TRBV27 and TRBJ1-2; D gene unclear. Germline V gene data show CDR1 as MNHEY and CDR2 as SMNVEV (reference sequence). Trimming took off 2 bases at V and 0 bases at J, with 22 bases between the two ends. The CDR3 has 19 amino acids. CDR3 DNA sequence: TGTGCCAGCAGTTTACTCTTCATGCAGGTTATACCTCCTAACTATGGCTACACCTTC. It codes for CASSLLFMQVIPPNYGYTF.